This T cell receptor beta chain was obtained from a study of blood T cell repertoires in COVID-19. Data came from immunoSEQ multiplex PCR; TCRdb stores just in-frame clones and leaves some out. Altogether under 250,000 clones are present, approximately 82% being singletons, with the ten largest covering 9.7%. Germline CDR1 SNHLY, CDR2 FYNNEI. The ends lost 6 bases at V and 4 bases at J; junction bases unmatched: 9. The CDR3 is 15 amino acids. The sequenced sample was peripheral blood. This clonotype originated in a man aged 45-60 years with active or convalescent COVID-19. The chain uses TRBV2 and TRBJ1-2; 9 bases are a match to TRBD1. The CDR3 spells CASSGGQGGIYGYTF. In nucleotides, the CDR3 is TGTGCCAGCAGCGGGGGACAGGGAGGAATCTATGGCTACACCTTC. The complete variable domain, with remaining parts taken from reference TRBV2 and TRBJ1-2, reads EPEVTQTPSHQVTQMGQEVILRCVPISNHLYFYWYRQILGQKVEFLVSFYNNEISEKSEIFDDQFSVERPDGSNFTLKIRSTKLEDSAMYFCASSGGQGGIYGYTFGSGTRLTVV.